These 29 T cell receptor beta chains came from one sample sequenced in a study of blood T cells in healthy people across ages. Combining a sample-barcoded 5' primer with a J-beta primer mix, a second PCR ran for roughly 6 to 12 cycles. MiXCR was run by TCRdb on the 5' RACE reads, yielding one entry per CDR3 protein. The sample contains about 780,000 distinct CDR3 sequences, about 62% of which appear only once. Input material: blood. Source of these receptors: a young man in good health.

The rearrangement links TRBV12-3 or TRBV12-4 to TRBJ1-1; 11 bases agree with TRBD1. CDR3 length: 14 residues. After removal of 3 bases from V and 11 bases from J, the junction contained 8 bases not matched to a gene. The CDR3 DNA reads TGTGCCAGCAGTTTCCGGACAGGGGGCGTGGGTGCTTTCTTT. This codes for CASSFRTGGVGAFF.

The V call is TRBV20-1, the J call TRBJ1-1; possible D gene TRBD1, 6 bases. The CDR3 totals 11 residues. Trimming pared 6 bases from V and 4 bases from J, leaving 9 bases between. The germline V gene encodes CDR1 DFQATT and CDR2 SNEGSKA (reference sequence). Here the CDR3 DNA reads TGCAGTGCCAGGGGAGTCACTGAAGCTTTCTTT. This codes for CSARGVTEAFF.

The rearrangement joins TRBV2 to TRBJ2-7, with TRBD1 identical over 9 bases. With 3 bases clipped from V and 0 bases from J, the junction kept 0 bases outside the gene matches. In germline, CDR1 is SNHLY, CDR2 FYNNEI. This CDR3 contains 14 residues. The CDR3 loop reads CASSETGGSYEQYF. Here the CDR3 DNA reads TGTGCCAGCAGTGAGACAGGGGGCTCCTACGAGCAGTACTTC.

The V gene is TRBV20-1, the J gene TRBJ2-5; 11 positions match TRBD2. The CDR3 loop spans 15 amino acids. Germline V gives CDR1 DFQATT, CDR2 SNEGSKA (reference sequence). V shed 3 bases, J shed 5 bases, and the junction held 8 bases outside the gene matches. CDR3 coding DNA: TGCAGTGCTAGGCACTTAGCGGGGGGGCGGGAGACCCAGTACTTC. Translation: CSARHLAGGRETQYF.

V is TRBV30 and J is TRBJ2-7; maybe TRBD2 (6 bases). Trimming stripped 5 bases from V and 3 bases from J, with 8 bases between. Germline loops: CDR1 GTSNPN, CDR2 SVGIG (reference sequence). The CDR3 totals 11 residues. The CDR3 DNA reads TGTGCCTGGGCCGGGGGCTACGAGCAGTACTTC. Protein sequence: CAWAGGYEQYF. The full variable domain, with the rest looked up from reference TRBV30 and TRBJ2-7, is SQTIHQWPATLVQPVGSPLSLECTVEGTSNPNLYWYRQAAGRGLQLLFYSVGIGQISSEVPQNLSASRPQDRQFILSSKKLLLSDSGFYLCAWAGGYEQYFGPGTRLTVT.

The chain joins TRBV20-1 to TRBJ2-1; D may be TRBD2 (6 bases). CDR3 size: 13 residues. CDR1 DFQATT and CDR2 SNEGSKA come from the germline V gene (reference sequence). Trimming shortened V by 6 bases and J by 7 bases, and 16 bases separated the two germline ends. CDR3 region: CSAEPGVQNEQFF. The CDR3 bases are TGCAGTGCCGAGCCGGGGGTACAAAATGAGCAGTTCTTC.

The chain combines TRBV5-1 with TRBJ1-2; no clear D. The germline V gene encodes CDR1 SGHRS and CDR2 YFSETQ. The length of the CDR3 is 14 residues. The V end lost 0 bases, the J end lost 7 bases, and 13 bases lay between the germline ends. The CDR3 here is CASSLEQARGGYTF. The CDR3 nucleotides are TGCGCCAGCAGCTTGGAGCAGGCCCGGGGTGGCTACACCTTC.

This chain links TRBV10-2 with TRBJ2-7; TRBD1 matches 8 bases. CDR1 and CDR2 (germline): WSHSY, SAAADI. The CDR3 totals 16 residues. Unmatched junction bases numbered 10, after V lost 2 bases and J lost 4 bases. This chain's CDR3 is CASSERRTGFEYEQYF. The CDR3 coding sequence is TGCGCCAGCAGTGAGAGGCGGACAGGGTTCGAGTACGAGCAGTACTTC.

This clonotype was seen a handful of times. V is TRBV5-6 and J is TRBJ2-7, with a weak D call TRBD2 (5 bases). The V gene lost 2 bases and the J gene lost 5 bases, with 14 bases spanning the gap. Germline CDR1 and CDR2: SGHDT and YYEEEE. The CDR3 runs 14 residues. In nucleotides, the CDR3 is TGTGCCAGCAGCTTAGGTGGTCGGGGAGACGAGCAGTACTTC. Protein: CASSLGGRGDEQYF.

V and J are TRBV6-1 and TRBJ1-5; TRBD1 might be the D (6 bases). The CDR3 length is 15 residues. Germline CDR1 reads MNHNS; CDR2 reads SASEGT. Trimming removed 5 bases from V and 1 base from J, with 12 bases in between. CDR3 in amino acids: CASSPGQTSNQPQHF. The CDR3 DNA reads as TGTGCCAGCAGTCCTGGACAGACGAGCAATCAGCCCCAGCATTTT.

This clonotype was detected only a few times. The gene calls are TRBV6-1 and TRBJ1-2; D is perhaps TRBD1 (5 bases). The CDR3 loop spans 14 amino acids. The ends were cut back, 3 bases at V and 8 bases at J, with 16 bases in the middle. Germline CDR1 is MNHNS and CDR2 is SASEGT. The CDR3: CASSERSQGGGYTF. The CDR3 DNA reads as TGTGCCAGCAGTGAGAGAAGTCAGGGAGGGGGCTACACCTTC.

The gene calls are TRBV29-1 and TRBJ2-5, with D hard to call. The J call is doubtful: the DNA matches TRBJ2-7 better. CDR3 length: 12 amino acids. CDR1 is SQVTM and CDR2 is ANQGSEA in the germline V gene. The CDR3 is CSVEVKDDEQYF. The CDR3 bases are TGCAGCGTTGAGGTGAAGGACGACGAGCAGTACTTC.

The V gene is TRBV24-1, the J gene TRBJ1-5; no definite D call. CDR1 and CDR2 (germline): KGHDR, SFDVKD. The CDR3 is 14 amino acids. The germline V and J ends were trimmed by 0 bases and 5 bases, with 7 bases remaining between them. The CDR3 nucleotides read TGTGCCACCAGTGATTTGGCGGGAGATCAGCCCCAGCATTTT. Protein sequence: CATSDLAGDQPQHF.

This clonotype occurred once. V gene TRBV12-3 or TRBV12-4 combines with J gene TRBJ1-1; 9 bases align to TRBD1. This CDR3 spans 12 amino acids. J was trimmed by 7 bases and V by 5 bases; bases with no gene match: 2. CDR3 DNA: TGTGCCAGCAGTCACAGGGGGCGTGAAGCTTTCTTT. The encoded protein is CASSHRGREAFF.

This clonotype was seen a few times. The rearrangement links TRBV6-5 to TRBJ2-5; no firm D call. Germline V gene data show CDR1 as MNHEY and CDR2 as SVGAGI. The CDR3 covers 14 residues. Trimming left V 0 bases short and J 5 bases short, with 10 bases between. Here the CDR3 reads CASSYSIGSETQYF. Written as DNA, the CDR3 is TGTGCCAGCAGTTACTCGATTGGAAGCGAGACCCAGTACTTC.

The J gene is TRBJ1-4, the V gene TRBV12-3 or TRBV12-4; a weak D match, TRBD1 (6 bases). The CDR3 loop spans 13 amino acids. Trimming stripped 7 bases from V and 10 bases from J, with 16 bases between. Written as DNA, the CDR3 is TGTGCCAGCATGGAAGGGGGGCGGGCAAAACTGTTTTTT. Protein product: CASMEGGRAKLFF.

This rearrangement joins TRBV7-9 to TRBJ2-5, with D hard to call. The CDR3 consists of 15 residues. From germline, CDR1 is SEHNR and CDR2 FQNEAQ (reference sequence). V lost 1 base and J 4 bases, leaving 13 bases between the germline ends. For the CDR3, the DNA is TGTGCCAGCAGCTTAGGAGGTGGGAATGGAGAGACCCAGTACTTC. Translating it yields CASSLGGGNGETQYF. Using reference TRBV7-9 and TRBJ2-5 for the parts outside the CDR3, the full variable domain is DTGVSQNPRHKITKRGQNVTFRCDPISEHNRLYWYRQTLGQGPEFLTYFQNEAQLEKSRLLSDRFSAERPKGSFSTLEIQRTEQGDSAMYLCASSLGGGNGETQYFGPGTRLLVL.

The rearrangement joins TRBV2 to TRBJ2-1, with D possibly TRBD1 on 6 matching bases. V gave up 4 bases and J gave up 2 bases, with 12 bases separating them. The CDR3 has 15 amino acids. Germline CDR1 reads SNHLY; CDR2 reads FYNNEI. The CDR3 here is CASSVGAVTYNEQFF. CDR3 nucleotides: TGTGCCAGCAGTGTGGGGGCAGTGACCTACAATGAGCAGTTCTTC.

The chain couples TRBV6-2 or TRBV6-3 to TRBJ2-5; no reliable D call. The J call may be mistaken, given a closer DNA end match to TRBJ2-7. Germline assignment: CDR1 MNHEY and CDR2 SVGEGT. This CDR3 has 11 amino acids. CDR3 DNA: TGTGCCAGCTCCCTAAGGACCGAGCAGTACTTC. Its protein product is CASSLRTEQYF.

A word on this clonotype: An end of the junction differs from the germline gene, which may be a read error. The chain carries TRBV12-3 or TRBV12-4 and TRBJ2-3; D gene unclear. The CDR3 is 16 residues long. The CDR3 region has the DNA TGTGCCAGCAGTTTAACGGGCCGCCTCAGCACAGATGCGCAGTATTTT. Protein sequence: CASSLTGRLSTDAQYF.

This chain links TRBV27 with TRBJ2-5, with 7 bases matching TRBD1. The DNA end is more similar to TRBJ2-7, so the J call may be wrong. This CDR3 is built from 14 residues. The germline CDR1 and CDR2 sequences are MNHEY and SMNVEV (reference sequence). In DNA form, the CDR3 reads TGTGCCAGCAGTCCCCGGGACAGCTTCTACGAGCAGTACTTC. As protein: CASSPRDSFYEQYF.

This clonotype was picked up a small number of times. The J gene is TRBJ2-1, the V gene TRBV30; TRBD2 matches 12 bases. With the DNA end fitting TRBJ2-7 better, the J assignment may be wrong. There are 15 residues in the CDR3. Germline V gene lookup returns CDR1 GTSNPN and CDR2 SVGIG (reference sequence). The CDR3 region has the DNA TGTGCCTGGAGTGGTGGACTAGCGGGGATCTACGAGCAGTACTTC. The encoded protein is CAWSGGLAGIYEQYF.

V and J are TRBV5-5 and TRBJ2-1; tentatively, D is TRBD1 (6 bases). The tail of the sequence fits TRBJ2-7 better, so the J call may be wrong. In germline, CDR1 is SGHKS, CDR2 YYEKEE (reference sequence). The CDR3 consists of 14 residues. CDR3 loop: CASSLRDIYNEQYF. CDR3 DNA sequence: TGTGCCAGCAGCTTGCGGGACATCTACAATGAGCAGTACTTC.

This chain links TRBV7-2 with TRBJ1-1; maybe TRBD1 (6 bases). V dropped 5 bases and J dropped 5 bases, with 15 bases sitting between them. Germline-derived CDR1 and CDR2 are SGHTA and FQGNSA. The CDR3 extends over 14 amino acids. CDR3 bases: TGTGCCAGCAGCGTCGGACAGTTGGGGACTGAAGCTTTCTTT. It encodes CASSVGQLGTEAFF.

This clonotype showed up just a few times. The CDR3 region is CASSLVWGQGHEQYF. The CDR3 DNA follows: TGTGCCAGCAGTTTAGTGTGGGGACAGGGCCACGAGCAGTACTTC. The genes are TRBV12-3 or TRBV12-4 and TRBJ2-5, with 9 nucleotides matching TRBD1. The J call is in doubt because the DNA end fits TRBJ2-7 better. The CDR3 length is 15 residues.

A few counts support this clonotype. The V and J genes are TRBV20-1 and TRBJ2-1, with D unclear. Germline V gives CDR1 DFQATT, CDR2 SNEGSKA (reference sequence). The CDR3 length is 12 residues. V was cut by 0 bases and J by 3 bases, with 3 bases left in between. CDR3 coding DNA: TGCAGTGCTAGAGAAAGCTACAATGAGCAGTTCTTC. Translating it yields CSARESYNEQFF.

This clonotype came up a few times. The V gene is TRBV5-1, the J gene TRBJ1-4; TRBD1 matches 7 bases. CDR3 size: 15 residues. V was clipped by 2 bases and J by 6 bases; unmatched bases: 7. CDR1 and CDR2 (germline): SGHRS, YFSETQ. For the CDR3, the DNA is TGCGCCAGCAGCTTACTGACAGGGTATGATGAAAAACTGTTTTTT. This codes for CASSLLTGYDEKLFF.

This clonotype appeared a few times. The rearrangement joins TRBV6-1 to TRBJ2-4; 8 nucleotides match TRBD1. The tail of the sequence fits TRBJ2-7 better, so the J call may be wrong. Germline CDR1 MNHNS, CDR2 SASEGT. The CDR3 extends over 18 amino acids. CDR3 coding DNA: TGTGCCAGCAGTGAACTTCCCTCGCAGGGGGCATGGGTTTACGAGCAGTACTTC. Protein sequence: CASSELPSQGAWVYEQYF.

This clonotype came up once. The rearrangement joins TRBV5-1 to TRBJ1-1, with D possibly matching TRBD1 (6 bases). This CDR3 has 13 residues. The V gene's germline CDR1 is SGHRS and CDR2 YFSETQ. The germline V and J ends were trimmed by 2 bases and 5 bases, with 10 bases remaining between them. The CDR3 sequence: CASSFETGTEAFF. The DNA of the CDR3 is TGCGCCAGCAGCTTCGAAACAGGGACTGAAGCTTTCTTT. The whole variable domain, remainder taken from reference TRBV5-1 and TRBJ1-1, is KAGVTQTPRYLIKTRGQQVTLSCSPISGHRSVSWYQQTPGQGLQFLFEYFSETQRNKGNFPGRFSGRQFSNSRSEMNVSTLELGDSALYLCASSFETGTEAFFGQGTRLTVV.